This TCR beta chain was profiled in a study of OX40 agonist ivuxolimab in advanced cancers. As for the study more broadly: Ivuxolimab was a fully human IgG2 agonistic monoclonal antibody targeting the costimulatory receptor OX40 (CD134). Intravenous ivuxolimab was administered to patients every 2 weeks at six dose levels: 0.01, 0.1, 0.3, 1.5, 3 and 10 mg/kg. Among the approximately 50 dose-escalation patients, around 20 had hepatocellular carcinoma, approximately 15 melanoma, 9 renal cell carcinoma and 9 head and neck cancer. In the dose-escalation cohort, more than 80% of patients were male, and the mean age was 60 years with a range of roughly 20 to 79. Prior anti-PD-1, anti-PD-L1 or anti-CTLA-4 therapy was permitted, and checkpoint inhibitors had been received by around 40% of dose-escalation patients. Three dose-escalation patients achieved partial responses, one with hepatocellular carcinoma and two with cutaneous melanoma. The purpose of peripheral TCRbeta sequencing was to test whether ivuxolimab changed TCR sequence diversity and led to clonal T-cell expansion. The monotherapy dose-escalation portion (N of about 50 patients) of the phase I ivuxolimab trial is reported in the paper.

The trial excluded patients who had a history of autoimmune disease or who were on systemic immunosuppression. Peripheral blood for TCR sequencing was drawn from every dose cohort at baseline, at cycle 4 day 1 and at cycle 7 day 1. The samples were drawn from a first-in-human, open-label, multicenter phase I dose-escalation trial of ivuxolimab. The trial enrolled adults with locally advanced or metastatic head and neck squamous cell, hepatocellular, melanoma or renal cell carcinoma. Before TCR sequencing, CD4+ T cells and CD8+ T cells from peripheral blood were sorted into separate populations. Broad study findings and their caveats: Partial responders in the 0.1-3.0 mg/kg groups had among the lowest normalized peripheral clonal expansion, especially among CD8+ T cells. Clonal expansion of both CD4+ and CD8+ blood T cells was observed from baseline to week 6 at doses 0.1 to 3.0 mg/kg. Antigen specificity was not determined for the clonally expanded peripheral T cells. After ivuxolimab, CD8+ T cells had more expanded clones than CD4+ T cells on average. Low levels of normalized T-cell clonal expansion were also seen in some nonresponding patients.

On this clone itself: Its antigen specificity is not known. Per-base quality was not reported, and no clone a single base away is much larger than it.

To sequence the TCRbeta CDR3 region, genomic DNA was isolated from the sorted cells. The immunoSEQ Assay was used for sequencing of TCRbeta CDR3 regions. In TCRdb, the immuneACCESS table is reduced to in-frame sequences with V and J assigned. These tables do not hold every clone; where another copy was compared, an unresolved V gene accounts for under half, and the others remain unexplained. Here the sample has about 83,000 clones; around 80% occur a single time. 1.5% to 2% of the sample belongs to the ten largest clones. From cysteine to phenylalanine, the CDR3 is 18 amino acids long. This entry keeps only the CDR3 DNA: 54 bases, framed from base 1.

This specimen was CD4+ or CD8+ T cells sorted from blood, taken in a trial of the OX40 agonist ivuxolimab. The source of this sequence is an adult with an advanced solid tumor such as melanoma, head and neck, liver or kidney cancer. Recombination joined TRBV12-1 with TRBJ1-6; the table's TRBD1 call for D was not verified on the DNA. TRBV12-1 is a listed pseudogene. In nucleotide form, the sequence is TGTGCCAGCAGCTCCTCGGACAGGGGATATTGCTATAATTCACCCCTCCACTTT. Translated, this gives CASSSSDRGYCYNSPLHF.